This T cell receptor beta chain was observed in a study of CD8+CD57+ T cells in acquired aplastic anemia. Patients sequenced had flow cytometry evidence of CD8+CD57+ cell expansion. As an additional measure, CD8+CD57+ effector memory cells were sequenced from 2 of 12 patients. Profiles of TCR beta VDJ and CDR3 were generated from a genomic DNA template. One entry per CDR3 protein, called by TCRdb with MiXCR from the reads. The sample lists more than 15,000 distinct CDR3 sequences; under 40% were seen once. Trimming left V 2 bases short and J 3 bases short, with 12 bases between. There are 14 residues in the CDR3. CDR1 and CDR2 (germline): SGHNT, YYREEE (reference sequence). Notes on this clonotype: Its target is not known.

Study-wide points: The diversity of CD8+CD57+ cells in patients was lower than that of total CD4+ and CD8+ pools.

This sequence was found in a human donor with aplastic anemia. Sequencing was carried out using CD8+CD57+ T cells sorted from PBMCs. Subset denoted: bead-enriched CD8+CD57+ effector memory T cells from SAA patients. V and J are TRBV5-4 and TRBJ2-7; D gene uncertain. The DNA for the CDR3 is TGTGCCAGCAGCTTCCAGCCAGAAGGCTACGAGCAGTACTTC. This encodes CASSFQPEGYEQYF.